This passage covers 19 T cell receptor beta chains from one sample sequenced in a study of shared clonotypes between healthy human individuals. Profiling relied on immunoSEQ multiplex PCR, and the TCRdb table lists in-frame clones only, not all of them. The sample yields a few million clones, around 90% seen once. The sequenced sample consisted of naive CD4+ T cells sorted from blood. The subset is: CD45RA+ positively selected. The receptors shown here come from a man aged 18-30 years in good health.

The V gene is TRBV28, the J gene TRBJ1-6, with D maybe TRBD1 (6 bases). Germline lookup yields CDR1 MDHEN and CDR2 SYDVKM. V lost 7 bases to trimming and J lost 10 bases, with 20 bases between them. The CDR3 contains 15 residues. The DNA of the CDR3 is TGTGCCAGCACTGCTACAGGGAAAGGGTGGTCACCCCTCCACTTT. As protein: CASTATGKGWSPLHF.

The rearrangement joins TRBV18 to TRBJ2-7; D is perhaps TRBD2 (5 bases). Germline V gives CDR1 KGHSH, CDR2 LQKENI. The CDR3 covers 13 residues. The V end was cut by 0 bases, the J end by 5 bases, with 8 bases between. This CDR3 reads CASSPPEDHEQYF. CDR3 nucleotide sequence: TGTGCCAGCTCACCACCGGAGGACCACGAGCAGTACTTC.

The table lists this clone with a count of one. V is TRBV7-9 and J is TRBJ2-3; tentative D call: TRBD2 (5 bases). Germline V gene lookup returns CDR1 SEHNR and CDR2 FQNEAQ (reference sequence). Trimming took 2 bases from V and 2 from J, leaving 17 bases between them. There are 17 residues in the CDR3. The CDR3 DNA reads TGTGCCAGCAGCTTAAACTGGTGGGAGAAGTCCACAGATACGCAGTATTTT. Translation: CASSLNWWEKSTDTQYF.

This chain uses TRBV28 with TRBJ1-2; D is undetermined. Trimming cost V 5 bases and J 5 bases, with 12 bases left between them. This CDR3 contains 13 residues. CDR1 and CDR2 (germline): MDHEN, SYDVKM. The CDR3: CASSPRTGYGYTF. CDR3 DNA: TGTGCCAGCAGTCCCCGGACGGGGTATGGCTACACCTTC.

The chain combines TRBV19 with TRBJ2-5, with D perhaps TRBD1 (5 bases). Germline V gene data show CDR1 as LNHDA and CDR2 as SQIVND (reference sequence). The CDR3 consists of 15 residues. V lost 0 bases, J lost 2 bases, and 10 bases lay in between. CDR3 in DNA: TGTGCCAGTAGTATAGACAAGACAGTTCAAGAGACCCAGTACTTC. It specifies CASSIDKTVQETQYF.

This chain uses TRBV28 with TRBJ2-3, with TRBD2 matching 14 bases. The CDR3 has 21 residues. Per the germline V gene, CDR1 is MDHEN and CDR2 is SYDVKM. V was clipped by 1 base and J by 3 bases; unmatched bases: 15. CDR3 in DNA: TGTGCCAGCAGTTTATCGCCGACTAGCGGGGGGGCGTTCAAGTTAACAGATACGCAGTATTTT. Translating gives CASSLSPTSGGAFKLTDTQYF.

V is TRBV28 and J is TRBJ2-7, with 7 nucleotides matching TRBD1. The germline gives CDR1 MDHEN, CDR2 SYDVKM. V gave up 6 bases and J gave up 0 bases; unmatched junction bases: 8. The CDR3 covers 15 residues. CDR3 sequence: CASSLRQGISYEQYF. The CDR3 DNA sequence: TGTGCCAGCAGCCTTAGACAGGGCATCTCCTACGAGCAGTACTTC.

The V and J genes are TRBV18 and TRBJ2-2; D is unclear. V lost 6 bases, J lost 1 base, and 15 bases lay in between. Looked up from germline, CDR1 is KGHSH and CDR2 is LQKENI. CDR3 length: 16 amino acids. CDR3 region: CASSPLAGRNTGELFF. DNA for the CDR3: TGTGCCAGCTCCCCCCTGGCAGGCCGGAACACCGGGGAGCTGTTTTTT.

J is TRBJ1-2 and V is TRBV2, with D possibly being TRBD1 (6 bases). With 1 base removed from V and 4 bases from J, the gap between germline ends came to 10 bases. The germline V gene encodes CDR1 SNHLY and CDR2 FYNNEI. This CDR3 has 14 residues. CDR3 in amino acids: CASSEEGGGYGYTF. The CDR3 nucleotides are TGTGCCAGCAGTGAAGAAGGGGGTGGCTATGGCTACACCTTC.

The CDR3 loop is CASSYRTGIESEQYF. As DNA, the CDR3 is TGTGCCAGCAGCTATAGGACAGGGATCGAGTCCGAGCAGTACTTC. This rearrangement joins TRBV7-9 to TRBJ2-7, with 8 bases aligning to TRBD1. The CDR3 has 15 amino acids. Germline lookup yields CDR1 SEHNR and CDR2 FQNEAQ (reference sequence). The junction had 11 bases not matched to a gene; V was cut back by 4 bases and J by 6 bases.

The chain is built from TRBV10-3 and TRBJ2-7; perhaps TRBD1 as D (5 bases). This CDR3 contains 13 residues. CDR1 is ENHRY and CDR2 is SYGVKD in the germline V gene. V was trimmed by 10 bases and J by 2 bases, leaving 15 bases between them. CDR3 region: CATLGQETYEQYF. DNA for the CDR3: TGTGCCACCCTGGGGCAGGAGACCTACGAGCAGTACTTC.

The chain employs TRBV18 and TRBJ2-5; 7 bases fit TRBD2. Germline V gene sequence: CDR1 KGHSH, CDR2 LQKENI. Trimming removed 3 bases from V and 0 bases from J; junction bases left unmatched: 1. This CDR3 comprises 14 residues. CDR3 loop: CASSPLADQETQYF. The CDR3 DNA follows: TGTGCCAGCTCACCTCTAGCGGACCAAGAGACCCAGTACTTC.

This clone was observed a single time. The rearrangement links TRBV6-1 to TRBJ2-3, with 10 bases fitting TRBD2. Germline values: CDR1 MNHNS, CDR2 SASEGT. The CDR3 spans 15 residues. With 6 bases clipped from V and 0 bases from J, the junction kept 3 bases outside the gene matches. In DNA form, the CDR3 reads TGTGCCAGCAGCCTACTAGCGGGGAGCACAGATACGCAGTATTTT. It encodes CASSLLAGSTDTQYF.

The V gene is TRBV2, the J gene TRBJ1-2, with 7 positions matching TRBD1. CDR3 length: 13 residues. CDR1 is SNHLY and CDR2 is FYNNEI in the germline V gene. Losses at the gene ends were 7 bases for V and 2 bases for J; bases not matched to a gene: 4. Here the CDR3 DNA reads TGTGCCAGCACCGGGACAGAGAACTATGGCTACACCTTC. Translating it yields CASTGTENYGYTF.

This clone was recorded a few times. Other DNA sequences of this sample code for an identical CDR3. The V gene is TRBV25-1, the J gene TRBJ1-1; a possible D gene is TRBD1 (6 bases). This CDR3 contains 14 residues. Germline values: CDR1 MGHDK, CDR2 SYGVNS. The ends were cut back, 2 bases at V and 0 bases at J, with 7 bases in the middle. CDR3 DNA: TGTGCCAGCAGTGAAACAGGGATGAACACTGAAGCTTTCTTT. This codes for CASSETGMNTEAFF.

A note on this clone: The sample contains more than one DNA sequence encoding this CDR3. The V call is TRBV5-1, the J call TRBJ1-6; D gene unclear. This CDR3 contains 15 residues. In germline, CDR1 is SGHRS, CDR2 YFSETQ. V lost 0 bases and J 7 bases, leaving 11 bases between the germline ends. The CDR3 loop reads CASSLEGSDNSPLHF. The CDR3 DNA follows: TGCGCCAGCAGCTTGGAAGGAAGCGACAATTCACCCCTCCACTTT.

The chain couples TRBV18 to TRBJ2-7; the D call may be TRBD1 or TRBD2 (5 bases each). This CDR3 region has 16 residues. V was clipped by 3 bases and J by 3 bases, with 18 bases between them. Germline values: CDR1 KGHSH, CDR2 LQKENI. CDR3 sequence (DNA): TGTGCCAGCTCACCCCCTTTGTCAGGGACCCTCTACGAGCAGTACTTC. Translation gives CASSPPLSGTLYEQYF.

The chain carries TRBV19 and TRBJ2-5, with D perhaps given as TRBD1 or TRBD2 (5 bases each). This CDR3 has 15 residues. V lost 5 bases to trimming and J lost 7 bases, with 20 bases between them. The germline gives CDR1 LNHDA, CDR2 SQIVND (reference sequence). In DNA form, the CDR3 reads TGTGCCAGTAGTCTTTCTCGGGGCCTCCCCGGGACCCAGTACTTC. This gives the protein CASSLSRGLPGTQYF. The variable domain in full, with the rest retrieved from reference TRBV19 and TRBJ2-5, is DGGITQSPKYLFRKEGQNVTLSCEQNLNHDAMYWYRQDPGQGLRLIYYSQIVNDFQKGDIAEGYSVSREKKESFPLTVTSAQKNPTAFYLCASSLSRGLPGTQYFGPGTRLLVL.

CDR3 protein: CAISEAGTSGSFTDTQYF. CDR3 DNA: TGTGCCATCAGTGAGGCCGGGACTAGCGGGAGTTTCACAGATACGCAGTATTTT. This chain links TRBV10-3 with TRBJ2-3; 14 bases match TRBD2. The CDR3 totals 18 residues. After removal of 2 bases from V and 2 bases from J, the junction contained 6 bases not matched to a gene. Germline V lookup: CDR1 ENHRY, CDR2 SYGVKD.